These 29 T cell receptor beta chains were all obtained from the same sample, sequenced in a study of T-cell reconstitution after alpha-beta-depleted transplantation in children (dated by TCRdb to between 2015 and 2016). Library creation used PCR. Instrument on record: Illumina HiSeq 2500. To normalize quantification of the TCRbeta repertoire, the TCR libraries were built with molecular barcoding that relied on unique molecular identifiers. TCRdb's own reprocessing of the public reads used fastp at Q25 and MiXCR and kept productive beta chains. Rows merge per CDR3 protein into single entries with the most common DNA and genes. The sample has about 610,000 distinct CDR3 sequences on record, roughly a tenth of them singletons. The ten largest account for 4% of the sample. The specimen comprised PBMCs from the stem cell graft donor, sampled from the stem cell graft. Receptors were obtained from a human donor who donated a stem cell graft to a child with acute myeloid leukemia.

V usage is TRBV9 and J usage is TRBJ2-1; tentatively, D is TRBD2 (5 bases). CDR3 length: 14 amino acids. Germline CDR1 and CDR2: SGDLS and YYNGEE. V dropped 5 bases and J dropped 5 bases, with 14 bases sitting between them. In nucleotides, the CDR3 is TGTGCCAGCAGTCGGGATTTATCAAACAATGAGCAGTTCTTC. This encodes CASSRDLSNNEQFF. Together with reference TRBV9 and TRBJ2-1, the CDR3 gives the full variable domain: DSGVTQTPKHLITATGQRVTLRCSPRSGDLSVYWYQQSLDQGLQFLIQYYNGEERAKGNILERFSAQQFPDLHSELNLSSLELGDSALYFCASSRDLSNNEQFFGPGTRLTVL.

Concerning this clonotype: This likely comes from a read error, as the CDR3 has no conserved phenylalanine or tryptophan at its end. The chain carries TRBV6-5 and TRBJ2-3; 10 bases agree with TRBD2. The CDR3 length is 16 residues. Germline assignment: CDR1 MNHEY and CDR2 SVGAGI. V trimming: 0 bases; J trimming: 2 bases; junction bases outside the gene matches: 2. The CDR3 protein is CASSYSGLAVTDTQYL. CDR3 bases: TGTGCCAGCAGTTACTCCGGACTAGCGGTCACAGATACGCAGTATCTT.

V is TRBV28 and J is TRBJ2-2; 10 bases align to TRBD2. V dropped 10 bases and J dropped 7; count of bases not matched to a gene: 12. The CDR3 contains 15 residues. Germline assignment: CDR1 MDHEN and CDR2 SYDVKM. The CDR3 reads CATTWASGRGGELFF. CDR3 in DNA: TGTGCCACCACGTGGGCTAGCGGGAGAGGCGGGGAGCTGTTTTTT.

This clonotype turned up a few times. The chain recombines TRBV6-6 with TRBJ2-5; 10 nucleotides agree with TRBD1. The CDR3 extends over 13 amino acids. Germline V gives CDR1 MNHNY, CDR2 SVGAGI (reference sequence). J gave up 7 bases and V 10 bases, and 9 bases lay outside the gene matches. CDR3 amino acids: CATLRDRGVTQYF. CDR3 DNA sequence: TGTGCCACCTTAAGGGACAGGGGAGTGACCCAGTACTTC.

There are many counts of this clonotype. The gene calls are TRBV29-1 and TRBJ2-5, with a weak D call TRBD2 (7 bases). The CDR3 sequence is 12 residues long. Trimming left V 8 bases short and J 4 bases short, with 14 bases between. The germline V gene has CDR1 SQVTM and CDR2 ANQGSEA. CDR3 sequence (DNA): TGCAGCACTATACGGGGGGCAGAGACCCAGTACTTC. As protein: CSTIRGAETQYF.

The rearrangement joins TRBV19 to TRBJ1-2; D gene ambiguous. The germline V gene encodes CDR1 LNHDA and CDR2 SQIVND (reference sequence). The V end was cut by 3 bases, the J end by 4 bases, with 9 bases between. The CDR3 runs to 13 residues. This chain's CDR3 is CASSMAQSYGYTF. The CDR3 bases are TGTGCCAGTAGTATGGCACAGAGCTATGGCTACACCTTC.

This clonotype was counted ten times or more. The J gene is TRBJ2-3, the V gene TRBV29-1, with TRBD2 identical over 8 bases. The CDR3 is 15 amino acids. The trim removed 1 base at V and 0 bases at J, leaving 3 bases unmatched. From germline, CDR1 is SQVTM and CDR2 ANQGSEA. The CDR3: CSVEAASGSTDTQYF. The CDR3 DNA reads as TGCAGCGTTGAAGCGGCTAGCGGGAGCACAGATACGCAGTATTTT.

This clonotype was recorded at least ten times. The chain links TRBV29-1 to TRBJ2-5, with 12 bases identical to TRBD2. The V and J ends lost 7 bases and 1 base, in that order; junction bases with no gene match: 1. The germline gives CDR1 SQVTM, CDR2 ANQGSEA. The CDR3 totals 13 residues. The CDR3 protein is CSGGLAGQETQYF. The CDR3 nucleotides read TGCAGCGGGGGACTAGCGGGCCAAGAGACCCAGTACTTC.

This clonotype was observed many times. The chain has TRBV2 and TRBJ2-7, with D unclear. The CDR3 contains 12 residues. The germline gives CDR1 SNHLY, CDR2 FYNNEI. V was shortened by 7 bases and J by 0 bases, with 7 bases between the two germline ends. Here the CDR3 reads CASNPSSYEQYF. The CDR3 DNA reads TGTGCCAGCAACCCCAGCTCCTACGAGCAGTACTTC.

In its sample, this clonotype was seen a few times. The chain carries TRBV12-3 or TRBV12-4 and TRBJ2-1; the D gene could be TRBD1 or TRBD2 (5 bases each). The CDR3 spans 15 residues. Trimming pared 5 bases from V and 5 bases from J, leaving 16 bases between. The CDR3 here is CASSPLGTTHNEQFF. The CDR3 DNA is TGTGCCAGCAGTCCCCTAGGGACCACTCACAATGAGCAGTTCTTC.

The rearrangement uses TRBV20-1 and TRBJ2-5; TRBD1 matches at 10 bases. The germline V gene has CDR1 DFQATT and CDR2 SNEGSKA (reference sequence). V shed 1 base and J 5 bases; nucleotides not matched to a gene: 4. CDR3 length equals 14 residues. The CDR3 loop reads CSARGGTGVETQYF. CDR3 sequence (DNA): TGCAGTGCTAGAGGCGGGACAGGGGTCGAGACCCAGTACTTC.

This clonotype has a handful of counts. The CDR3 sequence: CSVHLTGELFF. The DNA of the CDR3 is TGCAGCGTGCATCTCACCGGGGAGCTGTTTTTT. The chain is built from TRBV29-1 and TRBJ2-2; D unclear. Germline V gene sequence: CDR1 SQVTM, CDR2 ANQGSEA. V dropped 6 bases and J dropped 4 bases, with 6 bases sitting between them. The length of the CDR3 is 11 residues.

V usage is TRBV29-1 and J usage is TRBJ2-3, with D possibly TRBD2 on 5 matching bases. With 5 bases removed from V and 0 bases from J, the gap between germline ends came to 9 bases. The germline V gene has CDR1 SQVTM and CDR2 ANQGSEA. This CDR3 spans 13 amino acids. CDR3 DNA sequence: TGCAGCGTTTGGGAGCAAAGCACAGATACGCAGTATTTT. Translated, it gives CSVWEQSTDTQYF.

This clonotype showed up many times. The chain has TRBV5-1 and TRBJ1-4; 11 nucleotides match TRBD1. The germline V gene encodes CDR1 SGHRS and CDR2 YFSETQ. The trim removed 3 bases at V and 7 bases at J, leaving 5 bases unmatched. This CDR3 is 15 amino acids long. CDR3 loop: CASSSSGQGGEKLFF. The CDR3 DNA reads TGCGCCAGCAGCTCCTCGGGACAGGGGGGTGAAAAACTGTTTTTT.

This clonotype was observed many times. The chain has TRBV20-1 and TRBJ1-2; maybe TRBD1 (5 bases). The CDR3 extends over 14 amino acids. V shed 2 bases and J shed 5 bases, with 15 bases lying between them. Looked up from germline, CDR1 is DFQATT and CDR2 is SNEGSKA (reference sequence). The CDR3 region has the DNA TGCAGTGCTAGACCAACAGGTTTTCGGTATGGCTACACCTTC. Translation gives CSARPTGFRYGYTF.

This rearrangement joins TRBV20-1 to TRBJ2-3; 11 bases align to TRBD1. Germline V gives CDR1 DFQATT, CDR2 SNEGSKA (reference sequence). J gave up 1 base and V 6 bases, and 6 bases lay outside the gene matches. The CDR3 has 15 amino acids. The CDR3 DNA follows: TGCAGTGCCACATCGGGACAGGGGGGCACAGATACGCAGTATTTT. It specifies CSATSGQGGTDTQYF.

This clonotype was detected ten times or more. The gene calls are TRBV29-1 and TRBJ1-2, with unresolved D. V gave up 4 bases and J gave up 7 bases, with 19 bases separating them. Germline values: CDR1 SQVTM, CDR2 ANQGSEA. The CDR3 spans 14 residues. The CDR3 DNA sequence: TGCAGCGTTGCCAGGCCGGGGATGGGTCTTGGCTACACCTTC. Translation gives CSVARPGMGLGYTF.

Many counts were recorded for this clonotype. The chain has TRBV20-1 and TRBJ2-1; 9 nucleotides line up with TRBD2. The CDR3 is 13 residues long. V shed 5 bases, J shed 6 bases, and the junction held 5 bases outside the gene matches. The germline V gene encodes CDR1 DFQATT and CDR2 SNEGSKA (reference sequence). This chain's CDR3 is CSAQAGGFNEQFF. CDR3 DNA: TGCAGTGCTCAAGCGGGAGGCTTCAATGAGCAGTTCTTC.

This clonotype has ten or more counts. This chain links TRBV4-3 with TRBJ2-7; unclear D gene. Germline values: CDR1 LGHNA, CDR2 YSLEER. The CDR3 is 13 residues long. Deletions cut 2 bases from V and 1 base from J, with 6 bases between. The chain's CDR3 is CASSQSGSYEQYF. The CDR3 DNA follows: TGCGCCAGCAGCCAAAGTGGTTCCTACGAGCAGTACTTC.

The J gene is TRBJ2-2, the V gene TRBV9; D unresolved. CDR3 length: 13 residues. V shed 0 bases and J shed 6 bases, with 6 bases lying between them. Per the germline V gene, CDR1 is SGDLS and CDR2 is YYNGEE. CDR3 sequence reads: CASSVGRAGELFF. CDR3 nucleotides: TGTGCCAGCAGCGTAGGTCGGGCCGGGGAGCTGTTTTTT.

There are a few counts of this clonotype. V gene TRBV29-1 combines with J gene TRBJ2-5; tentative D call: TRBD2 (5 bases). V gave up 3 bases and J gave up 5 bases, with 10 bases separating them. Germline V CDR1 and CDR2: SQVTM, ANQGSEA. The CDR3 extends over 12 amino acids. The CDR3 DNA follows: TGCAGCGTTGAGGGCGGGTCTGAGACCCAGTACTTC. Protein sequence: CSVEGGSETQYF.

The chain recombines TRBV20-1 with TRBJ2-7; a weak D match, TRBD1 (7 bases). The germline gives CDR1 DFQATT, CDR2 SNEGSKA (reference sequence). V gave up 8 bases and J gave up 3 bases, with 23 bases separating them. This CDR3 comprises 15 residues. CDR3 in DNA: TGCAGTCCCAGACAGGGACTTAGCGGAGGCTACGAGCAGTACTTC. As protein: CSPRQGLSGGYEQYF.

This clonotype was counted between two and nine times. In DNA form, the CDR3 reads TGTGCCACCAGGACTAGCGGGTTCACCGGGGAGCTGTTTTTT. This translates into CATRTSGFTGELFF. This sequence joins TRBV3-1 and TRBJ2-2; 11 positions match TRBD2. J gave up 4 bases and V 10 bases, and 5 bases lay outside the gene matches. The germline CDR1 and CDR2 sequences are LGHDT and YNNKEL (reference sequence). The CDR3 loop spans 14 amino acids.

This clonotype has more than one count but fewer than ten. The V gene is TRBV20-1, the J gene TRBJ1-5, with 10 bases that match TRBD1. The CDR3 is 16 residues long. V shed 5 bases, J shed 5 bases, and the junction held 12 bases outside the gene matches. Per germline, CDR1 DFQATT and CDR2 SNEGSKA (reference sequence). The DNA for the CDR3 is TGCAGTGCTGGGACAGGGGCGGGAACTTTTGATCAGCCCCAGCATTTT. Translated: CSAGTGAGTFDQPQHF.

This clonotype was detected only a few times. V is TRBV13 and J is TRBJ2-2; TRBD2 might be the D (6 bases). The germline CDR1 and CDR2 sequences are PRHDT and FYEKMQ (reference sequence). The CDR3 length is 15 residues. V was shortened by 8 bases and J by 1 base, with 14 bases between the two germline ends. This chain's CDR3 is CASPSGTLNTGELFF. CDR3 nucleotide sequence: TGTGCCAGCCCCTCCGGGACTCTGAACACCGGGGAGCTGTTTTTT.

This chain joins TRBV20-1 and TRBJ1-1; D unclear. Per germline, CDR1 DFQATT and CDR2 SNEGSKA (reference sequence). V was clipped by 4 bases and J by 3 bases, with 21 bases between them. The CDR3 consists of 16 residues. Here the CDR3 reads CSAIPDLRRVYTEAFF. In nucleotides, the CDR3 is TGCAGTGCTATACCGGACCTACGGCGGGTTTACACTGAAGCTTTCTTT.

This clonotype was seen ten or more times. Compared with germline, one end of the junction differs, possibly owing to a read error. The CDR3 DNA is TGTGCTAGCAGCTTAGCGGGAAACGGGGGCTACAATGAGCAGTTCTTC. It translates to CASSLAGNGGYNEQFF. The J gene is TRBJ2-1, the V gene TRBV7-7; TRBD2 matches 8 bases. The germline V gene encodes CDR1 SSHAT and CDR2 FNYEAQ (reference sequence). This CDR3 comprises 16 residues.

This clonotype came up many times. This chain links TRBV14 with TRBJ2-3; 7 nucleotides match TRBD2. The CDR3 consists of 13 residues. Unmatched junction bases numbered 4, after V lost 4 bases and J lost 6 bases. The germline V gene has CDR1 SGHDN and CDR2 FVKESK. The CDR3 nucleotides read TGTGCCAGCAGCCCGACTAGCCGGGATACGCAGTATTTT. Its protein is CASSPTSRDTQYF.

The chain couples TRBV7-9 to TRBJ1-1; the D gene is possibly TRBD1 (5 bases). The germline V gene has CDR1 SEHNR and CDR2 FQNEAQ (reference sequence). This CDR3 comprises 14 residues. V was trimmed by 2 bases and J by 3 bases, leaving 10 bases between them. CDR3 protein: CASSLSVGDTEAFF. The CDR3 coding sequence is TGTGCCAGCAGCTTAAGTGTGGGGGACACTGAAGCTTTCTTT.